These 20 T cell receptor beta chains share one sample of origin, sequenced in a study of cytomegalovirus exposure and HLA in healthy donors. Sequenced by immunoSEQ multiplex PCR; TCRdb stores in-frame clones only, minus some. The repertoire includes fewer than 400,000 clones, roughly 86% of them detected once, and roughly 0.88% sits in the top ten. The sequenced sample was PBMCs. These receptors originate from a man younger than 40 in good health and CMV-seronegative.

The V and J genes are TRBV14 and TRBJ2-5, with TRBD2 matching 7 bases. Germline CDR1 and CDR2: SGHDN and FVKESK. The V and J ends lost 0 bases and 0 bases, in that order; junction bases with no gene match: 7. The CDR3 sequence is 17 residues long. The CDR3, as DNA: TGTGCCAGCAGCCAAGAAGGCGGGGGTGCTTACCAAGAGACCCAGTACTTC. This translates into CASSQEGGGAYQETQYF.

The chain is built from TRBV5-6 and TRBJ2-5; TRBD2 matches at 13 bases. This CDR3 is 17 amino acids long. The ends lost 1 base at V and 0 bases at J; junction bases unmatched: 3. Germline loops: CDR1 SGHDT, CDR2 YYEEEE. The CDR3 region is CASSLRTSGGNQETQYF. Here the CDR3 DNA reads TGTGCCAGCAGCTTGAGGACTAGCGGGGGAAACCAAGAGACCCAGTACTTC.

The CDR3 loop reads CASSLAGSGTEAFF. The CDR3 DNA follows: TGCGCCAGCAGCTTGGCTGGGTCGGGCACTGAAGCTTTCTTT. The chain joins TRBV5-1 to TRBJ1-1, with D unclear. V was clipped by 0 bases and J by 4 bases, with 10 bases between them. Germline CDR1 and CDR2: SGHRS and YFSETQ. This CDR3 region has 14 residues. The full variable domain, completed using reference TRBV5-1 and TRBJ1-1, is KAGVTQTPRYLIKTRGQQVTLSCSPISGHRSVSWYQQTPGQGLQFLFEYFSETQRNKGNFPGRFSGRQFSNSRSEMNVSTLELGDSALYLCASSLAGSGTEAFFGQGTRLTVV.

The chain couples TRBV7-8 to TRBJ1-1; D is ambiguous. CDR1 and CDR2 (germline): SGHVS, FQNEAQ. The CDR3 has 15 amino acids. V was cut by 4 bases and J by 3 bases, with 15 bases left in between. The CDR3 DNA reads TGTGCCAGCAGCTCCCGGGAGCTAGGCTACACTGAAGCTTTCTTT. Protein product: CASSSRELGYTEAFF. The full variable domain, in which reference TRBV7-8 and TRBJ1-1 provide the parts outside the CDR3, is GAGVSQSPRYKVAKRGQDVALRCDPISGHVSLFWYQQALGQGPEFLTYFQNEAQLDKSGLPSDRFFAERPEGSVSTLKIQRTQQEDSAVYLCASSSRELGYTEAFFGQGTRLTVV.

The chain is built from TRBV5-1 and TRBJ1-2, with no clear D. The V gene lost 4 bases and the J gene lost 5 bases, with 12 bases spanning the gap. Per germline, CDR1 SGHRS and CDR2 YFSETQ. The CDR3 runs to 13 residues. As DNA, the CDR3 is TGCGCCAGCAGCGCGCACGGGGTGTATGGCTACACCTTC. It translates to CASSAHGVYGYTF.

This chain uses TRBV7-2 with TRBJ2-5; D unclear. This CDR3 contains 15 residues. Trimming took 1 base from V and 1 from J, leaving 10 bases between them. Germline CDR1 SGHTA, CDR2 FQGNSA. This chain's CDR3 is CASSLVGTLQETQYF. The CDR3, as DNA: TGTGCCAGCAGCTTAGTTGGCACCCTCCAAGAGACCCAGTACTTC.

The chain joins TRBV7-9 to TRBJ2-7, with 8 bases aligning to TRBD2. CDR3 length: 14 residues. Germline CDR1 SEHNR, CDR2 FQNEAQ (reference sequence). With V trimmed by 3 bases and J by 4 bases, 5 bases remained unmatched. The CDR3 region is CASSFPGGRYEQYF. The CDR3 region has the DNA TGTGCCAGCAGCTTCCCGGGGGGGCGGTACGAGCAGTACTTC.

The CDR3 spells CASSPVQGFNGYTF. In DNA form, the CDR3 reads TGTGCCAGCAGCCCCGTTCAGGGGTTTAATGGCTACACCTTC. The chain has TRBV11-2 and TRBJ1-2; the D gene is possibly TRBD1 (6 bases). Germline CDR1 and CDR2: SGHAT and FQNNGV. V was cut by 5 bases and J by 6 bases, with 16 bases left in between. The CDR3 extends over 14 amino acids.

The V and J genes are TRBV2 and TRBJ1-2, with 9 bases identical to TRBD1. Per the germline V gene, CDR1 is SNHLY and CDR2 is FYNNEI. This CDR3 spans 16 amino acids. The V and J ends lost 5 bases and 7 bases, in that order; junction bases with no gene match: 14. CDR3 region: CASSLGQGGLLSGYTF. CDR3 sequence (DNA): TGTGCCAGCAGTCTGGGACAGGGAGGGCTGCTGTCTGGCTACACCTTC.

J is TRBJ1-4 and V is TRBV10-3; 11 nucleotides agree with TRBD1. The V gene end was trimmed by 10 bases and the J gene end by 0 bases; junction bases not matched to a gene: 4. This CDR3 has 15 residues. The germline V gene encodes CDR1 ENHRY and CDR2 SYGVKD. Written as DNA, the CDR3 is TGTGCCACCCGGGACAGGGGGACAACTAATGAAAAACTGTTTTTT. It codes for CATRDRGTTNEKLFF.

This chain connects TRBV6-5 to TRBJ1-4; the D is unclear. The CDR3 length is 14 residues. The germline gives CDR1 MNHEY, CDR2 SVGAGI. V was pared by 8 bases and J by 0 bases, with 10 bases between. Here the CDR3 DNA reads TGTGCCAGCGGGTGGGCACCAACTAATGAAAAACTGTTTTTT. Translated: CASGWAPTNEKLFF.

This clone was counted only a few times. This chain joins TRBV5-6 and TRBJ1-2, with no clear D. Germline V CDR1 and CDR2: SGHDT, YYEEEE. The CDR3 is 14 amino acids. Trimming removed 1 base at V and 6 bases at J, with 13 bases between. The DNA for the CDR3 is TGTGCCAGCAGCTTGATACAGAATACCGATGGCTACACCTTC. Translating gives CASSLIQNTDGYTF.

The count of this clone is one. Here the CDR3 reads CASSRSSGGAGRLTDTQYF. CDR3 DNA sequence: TGTGCCAGCAGCCGTTCGAGCGGGGGGGCAGGGCGGTTAACAGATACGCAGTATTTT. The chain links TRBV4-2 to TRBJ2-3; 10 nucleotides agree with TRBD2. V dropped 4 bases and J dropped 3; count of bases not matched to a gene: 16. In germline, CDR1 is LGHNA, CDR2 YNFKEQ. The CDR3 is made up of 19 amino acids.

The genes are TRBV4-3 and TRBJ1-1; D uncertain. The CDR3 sequence is 15 residues long. Germline loops: CDR1 LGHNA, CDR2 YSLEER. The ends were cut back, 2 bases at V and 1 base at J, with 11 bases in the middle. This CDR3 reads CASSQISAGNTEAFF. In DNA form, the CDR3 reads TGCGCCAGCAGCCAAATCTCGGCGGGGAACACTGAAGCTTTCTTT.

V is TRBV10-1 and J is TRBJ1-4, with 10 bases that match TRBD1. Germline-derived CDR1 and CDR2 are WNHNN and SYGVQD (reference sequence). Trimming took 3 bases from V and 6 from J; bases not matched to a gene: 4. The CDR3 runs to 15 residues. CDR3 sequence (DNA): TGCGCCAGCAGTGAAGGCGGGACAGGGGATGAAAAACTGTTTTTT. Amino acid sequence: CASSEGGTGDEKLFF.

The chain is built from TRBV27 and TRBJ1-1; TRBD1 aligns across 9 bases. Germline CDR1 is MNHEY and CDR2 is SMNVEV (reference sequence). The CDR3 is made up of 14 amino acids. Trimming at V came to 4 bases and at J to 11 bases, leaving 11 bases not matched to a gene. CDR3 bases: TGTGCCAGCAGTTCCGGGGGACAGGGAAGATTGGCTTTCTTT. Protein product: CASSSGGQGRLAFF.

J is TRBJ2-5 and V is TRBV6-1; 7 bases align to TRBD2. V shed 2 bases and J 5 bases; nucleotides not matched to a gene: 5. The CDR3 is 14 amino acids. Germline V CDR1 and CDR2: MNHNS, SASEGT. CDR3: CASSEPGRVETQYF. Written as DNA, the CDR3 is TGTGCCAGCAGTGAACCAGGGAGGGTGGAGACCCAGTACTTC.

The gene calls are TRBV25-1 and TRBJ2-5; TRBD2 matches at 8 bases. V lost 1 base to trimming and J lost 5 bases; unmatched junction nucleotides: 6. Germline assignment: CDR1 MGHDK and CDR2 SYGVNS. This CDR3 is built from 15 residues. The CDR3 spells CASSESRGGVETQYF. CDR3 sequence (DNA): TGTGCCAGCAGTGAATCCCGGGGGGGCGTTGAGACCCAGTACTTC.

On this clone itself: At one of its ends the junction is not consistent with the germline gene, which may arise from a read error. This sample includes further DNA sequences coding for the same CDR3. The V and J genes are TRBV15 and TRBJ2-7; 8 nucleotides line up with TRBD1. CDR3 length: 14 residues. The germline CDR1 and CDR2 sequences are LNHNV and YYDKDF (reference sequence). The CDR3 loop is CATSRDRGAYEQYF. CDR3 nucleotide sequence: TGTGCCACCAGCCGAGACAGGGGCGCCTACGAGCAGTACTTC.

The rearrangement uses TRBV15 and TRBJ2-7; D perhaps matches TRBD1 (5 bases). The CDR3 is 11 residues long. The V end was cut by 1 base, the J end by 10 bases, with 8 bases between. Germline V gives CDR1 LNHNV, CDR2 YYDKDF (reference sequence). The CDR3 DNA sequence: TGTGCCACCAGCAGAGGTCAGGGTCAGTACTTC. Translated, it gives CATSRGQGQYF.